The TCR beta chain described here comes from a study of control samples from healthy donors and cancer patients. Trimming stripped 4 bases from V and 6 bases from J, with 15 bases between. The length of the CDR3 is 14 residues. Germline CDR1 reads LGHDT; CDR2 reads YNNKEL (reference sequence). Only in-frame clones appear in the TCRdb table, and some are missing; sequencing was by immunoSEQ multiplex PCR. The table lists fewer than 200,000 clones, about 94% of them singletons. The TCR was taken from a woman aged 55-69 years in good health. Sequencing input: blood. The genes are TRBV3-1 (or the pseudogene TRBV3-2) and TRBJ1-1; D uncertain. CDR3 nucleotide sequence: TGTGCCAGCAGCCCGCGTAACTCGGGGTCTGAAGCTTTCTTT. Amino acids: CASSPRNSGSEAFF.